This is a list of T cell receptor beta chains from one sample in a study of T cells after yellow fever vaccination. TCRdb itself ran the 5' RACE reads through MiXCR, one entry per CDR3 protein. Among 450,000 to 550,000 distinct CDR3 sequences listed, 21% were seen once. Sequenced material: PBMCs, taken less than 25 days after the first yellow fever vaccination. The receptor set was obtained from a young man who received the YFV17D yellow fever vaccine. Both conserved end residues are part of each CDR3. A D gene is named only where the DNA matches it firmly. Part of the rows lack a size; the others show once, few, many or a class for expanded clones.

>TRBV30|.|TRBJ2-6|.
TGTGCCTGGAATAGATTGGAGGGGCATTTAACGGGGGCCAACGTCCTGACTTTC
CAWNRLEGHLTGANVLTF
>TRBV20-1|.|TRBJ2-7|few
TGCAGTGCCTCCTATGGGTCTGCCTACGAGCAGTACTTC
CSASYGSAYEQYF
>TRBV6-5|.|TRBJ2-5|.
TGTGCCAGCAGCAACGTGGGGGAGACCCAGTACTTC
CASSNVGETQYF
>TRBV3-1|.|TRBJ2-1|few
TGTGCCAGCAGCCCTGATTCGTGGGGGGAGCAGTTCTTC
CASSPDSWGEQFF
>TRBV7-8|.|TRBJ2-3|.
TGTGCCAGCAGCCCCTACTCGCGGCGGGGCACAGATACGCAGTATTTT
CASSPYSRRGTDTQYF
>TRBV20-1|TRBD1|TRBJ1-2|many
TGCAGTGCTCGACGCGACAGGGTCTATGGCTACACCTTC
CSARRDRVYGYTF
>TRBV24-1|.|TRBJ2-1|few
TGTGCCACCAGTGATTTCGAGAATGAGCAGTTCTTC
CATSDFENEQFF
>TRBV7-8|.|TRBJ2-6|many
TGTGCCAGCAGCATCTTCAGGGGATCTGGGGCCAACGTCCTGACTTTC
CASSIFRGSGANVLTF
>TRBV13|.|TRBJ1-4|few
TGTGCCAGCAGCGTGAGAGGGAGAAGTGAAAAACTGTTTTTT
CASSVRGRSEKLFF
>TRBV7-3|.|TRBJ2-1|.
TGTGCCAGCAGCGTTTTAGGGGGGTATGAGCAGTTCTTC
CASSVLGGYEQFF
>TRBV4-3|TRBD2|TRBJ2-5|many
TGCGCCAGCAGCCCACAAGGACTAGCGGGGAATGGGGAGACCCAGTACTTC
CASSPQGLAGNGETQYF
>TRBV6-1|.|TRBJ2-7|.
TGTGCCAGCAGTGAATGGGCCTACGAGCAGTACTTC
CASSEWAYEQYF
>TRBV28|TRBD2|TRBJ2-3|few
TGTGCCAGCAGTTTATTAACGCTTAGCGGGGGATCTACAGATACGCAGTATTTT
CASSLLTLSGGSTDTQYF
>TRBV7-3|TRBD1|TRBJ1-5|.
TGTGCCAGCAGCGTGGACAGGGGCTATCAGCCCCAGCATTTT
CASSVDRGYQPQHF
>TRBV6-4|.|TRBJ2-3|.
TGTGCCAGCAGTGAGGGGAATACGCAGTATTTT
CASSEGNTQYF
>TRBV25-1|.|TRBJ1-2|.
TGTGCCAGCAGTGAACTTGGTGAGGGATACTACACCTTC
CASSELGEGYYTF
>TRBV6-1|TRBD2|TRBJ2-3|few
TGTGCCAGCAGCGTCAAACTAGCGGGGACGGATACGCAGTATTTT
CASSVKLAGTDTQYF
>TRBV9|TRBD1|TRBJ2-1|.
TGTGCCAGCAGCGCGACAGGGATCAATGAGCAGTTCTTC
CASSATGINEQFF
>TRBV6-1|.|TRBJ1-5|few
TGTGCCAGCTCAATAGGGGGAGGCTATGCTCAGCCCCAGCATTTT
CASSIGGGYAQPQHF
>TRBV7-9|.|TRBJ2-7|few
TGTGCCAGCAGCCCCAGGGGTGGGGTGGAGGACGAGCAGTACTTC
CASSPRGGVEDEQYF
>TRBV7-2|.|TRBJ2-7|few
TGTGCCACTACCCCCTGGGTGGGGGGCTACGAGCAGTACTTC
CATTPWVGGYEQYF
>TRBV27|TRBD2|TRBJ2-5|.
TGTGCCAGCAGTTCCGCGGGGGGCCACCAAGAGACCCAGTACTTC
CASSSAGGHQETQYF
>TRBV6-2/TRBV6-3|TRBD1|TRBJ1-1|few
TGTGCCAGCAGCCAACCACAGGGGGGAGGCTCAGAAGCTTTCTTT
CASSQPQGGGSEAFF
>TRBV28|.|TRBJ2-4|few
TGTGCCAGCAGTTTATTAGGGTCAGGGGCAGCCAAAAACATTCAGTACTTC
CASSLLGSGAAKNIQYF
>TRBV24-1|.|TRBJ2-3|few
TGTGCCACCAGTTTTGGAGGGACAGCTCCAGATACGCAGTATTTT
CATSFGGTAPDTQYF
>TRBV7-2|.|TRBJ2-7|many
TGTGCCAGCAGCTTGAACAGGGTTAGGAACGAGCAGTACTTC
CASSLNRVRNEQYF
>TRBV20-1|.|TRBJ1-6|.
TGCAGTGCTAGGGGGTCGGGGAATTCACCCCTCCACTTT
CSARGSGNSPLHF
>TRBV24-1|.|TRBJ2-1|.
TGTGCCACCGATTCGGGGCAGGGGTACAATGAGCAGTTCTTC
CATDSGQGYNEQFF
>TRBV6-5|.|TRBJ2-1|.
TGTGCCAGCAGTTTTGGACAGACAGACAATGAGCAGTTCTTC
CASSFGQTDNEQFF
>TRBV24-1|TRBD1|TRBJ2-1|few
TGTGCCACCACCGAAGGAGGCGACAGGGGGACCCATCCTGAGCAGTTCTTC
CATTEGGDRGTHPEQFF
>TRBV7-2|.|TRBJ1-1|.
TGTGCCAGCAGCTTAGTGTGGGCTCTGAACACTGAAGCTTTCTTT
CASSLVWALNTEAFF
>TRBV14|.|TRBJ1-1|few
TGTGCCAGCAGCCGGGGGGGGGCTGAAGCTTTCTTT
CASSRGGAEAFF
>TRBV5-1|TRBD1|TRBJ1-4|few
TGCGCCAGCAGCCCGACGGGACAGGGCTCTGAAAAACTGTTTTTT
CASSPTGQGSEKLFF
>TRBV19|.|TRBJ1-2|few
TGTGCCAGTAGTTTTGTCGGAGGCTACACCTTC
CASSFVGGYTF
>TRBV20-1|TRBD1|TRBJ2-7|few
TGCAGTGCTAAAGCGCTTTCGACAGGGGATAGAAGCTACGAGCAGTACTTC
CSAKALSTGDRSYEQYF
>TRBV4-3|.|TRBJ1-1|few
TGCGCCAGCAGCCAAGAGGGGGAGGGATATAACACTGAAGCTTTCTTT
CASSQEGEGYNTEAFF
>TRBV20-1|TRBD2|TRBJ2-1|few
TGCAGTGCTAGAGATAGGTCCCGGGGGGCCTACAATGAGCAGTTCTTC
CSARDRSRGAYNEQFF
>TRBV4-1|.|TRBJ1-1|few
TGCGCCAGCAGCGGACCGCTCAGGGGCACTGAAGCTTTCTTT
CASSGPLRGTEAFF
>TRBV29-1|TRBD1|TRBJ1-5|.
TGCAGCGTGGTATGGGACAGGGAAAATCAGCCCCAGCATTTT
CSVVWDRENQPQHF
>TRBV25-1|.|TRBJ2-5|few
TGTGCCAGCAGTTCCCCGGGTCAAGAGACCCAGTACTTC
CASSSPGQETQYF
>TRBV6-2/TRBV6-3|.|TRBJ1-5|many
TGTGCCAGCAGTTACCAGGGGAATCAGCCCCAGCATTTT
CASSYQGNQPQHF
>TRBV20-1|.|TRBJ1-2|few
TGCAGTGCTAGACCGGGACAAGGGGCCCCAAAGGACTATGGCTACACCTTC
CSARPGQGAPKDYGYTF